This record concerns one TCR beta chain sequence. Per the study methods: From reference gene primer amplification, estimates of nucleated cell counts were derived. TCRdb's copy holds only in-frame clones and misses some; the assay was immunoSEQ multiplex PCR. For V, J and clone size, that table is used; D and trimming come from the DNA. The sample lists about 140,000 clones; around nine tenths were seen once. The data belong to a study of blood T cell repertoires in COVID-19. The overall study: Italy, Spain and the United States were the sources of the convalescent and acute COVID-19 samples. PBMCs, B-cell-depleted T cells, or T cells were the source of the cDNA or gDNA that made up the material.

CDR1 and CDR2 from the germline V gene are MNHNY and SVGAGI (reference sequence). V lost 4 bases to trimming and J lost 2 bases; unmatched junction nucleotides: 3. The CDR3 has 15 residues. This TCR came from a human donor in a cohort sampled during active COVID-19. Sample: peripheral blood. The rearrangement joins TRBV6-6 to TRBJ1-4, with 8 nucleotides matching TRBD1. The CDR3 DNA reads as TGTGCCAGCAGTTCCCGGACAGGGACTAATGAAAAACTGTTTTTT. This translates into CASSSRTGTNEKLFF.